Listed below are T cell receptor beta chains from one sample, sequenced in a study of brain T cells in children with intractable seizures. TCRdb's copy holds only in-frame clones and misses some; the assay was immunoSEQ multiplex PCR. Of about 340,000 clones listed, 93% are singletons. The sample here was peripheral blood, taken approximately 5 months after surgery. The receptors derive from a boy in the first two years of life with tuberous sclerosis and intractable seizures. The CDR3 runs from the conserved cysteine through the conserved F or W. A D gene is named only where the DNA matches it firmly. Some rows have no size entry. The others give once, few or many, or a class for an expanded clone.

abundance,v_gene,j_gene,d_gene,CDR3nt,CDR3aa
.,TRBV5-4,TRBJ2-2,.,TGTGCCAGCAGCCCCTCGGACAGACGCACCGGGGAGCTGTTTTTT,CASSPSDRRTGELFF
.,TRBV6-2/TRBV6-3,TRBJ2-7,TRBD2,TGTGCCAGCAGCCCGGGAGGAGCAGGCTACGAGCAGTACTTC,CASSPGGAGYEQYF
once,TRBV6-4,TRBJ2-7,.,TGTGCCACCCGGGTGAGCGAATACTTC,CATRVSEYF
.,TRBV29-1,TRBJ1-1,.,TGCAGCGTTGGCCTTGACAGGAACACTGAAGCTTTCTTT,CSVGLDRNTEAFF
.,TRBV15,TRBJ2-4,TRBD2,TGTGCCACCAGCAGATTTGTATGGATCGGCGGGGGGGCGAGGCTAGCCAAAAACATTCAGTACTTC,CATSRFVWIGGGARLAKNIQYF
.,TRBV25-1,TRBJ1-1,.,TGTGCCAGCAGTGAAAGGGACACTGAAGCTTTCTTT,CASSERDTEAFF
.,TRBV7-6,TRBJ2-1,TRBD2,TGTGCCAGCAGCCCCATAGCGGGAGTTTACAATGAGCAGTTCTTC,CASSPIAGVYNEQFF
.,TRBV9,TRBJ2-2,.,TGTGCCAGCAGCGTAGCGGGAGAGAACACCGGGGAGCTGTTTTTT,CASSVAGENTGELFF
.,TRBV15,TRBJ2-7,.,TGTGCCACCAGCAGAGAGGGGCAGGACAGCTTCGCCTACGAGCAGTACTTC,CATSREGQDSFAYEQYF
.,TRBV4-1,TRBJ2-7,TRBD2,TGCGCCAGCAGCCGGGGACGGCTAGCGGGAGGACCCTACGAGCAGTACTTC,CASSRGRLAGGPYEQYF
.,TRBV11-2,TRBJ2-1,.,TGTGCCAGCAGGGGATACAATGAGCAGTTCTTC,CASRGYNEQFF
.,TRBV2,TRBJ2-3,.,TGTGCCAGCGAACAGGGTGCGCAGTATTTT,CASEQGAQYF
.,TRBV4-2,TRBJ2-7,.,TGTGCCAGCAGCCCCCAGTCGACCAATCCCTACGAGCAGTACTTC,CASSPQSTNPYEQYF
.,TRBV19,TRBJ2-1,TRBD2,TGTGCCAGTAGCCCGGGACTAGCGGTAATGGGGGCCTACAATGAGCAGTTCTTC,CASSPGLAVMGAYNEQFF
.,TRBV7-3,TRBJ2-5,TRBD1,TGTGCCAGCAGCCCCTCGGACAGGGGGCAGACCCAGTACTTC,CASSPSDRGQTQYF
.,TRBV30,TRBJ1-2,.,TGTGCCTGGACTCCGGACCCAAACTATGGCTACACCTTC,CAWTPDPNYGYTF
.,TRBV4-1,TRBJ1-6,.,TGCGCCAGCAGCCAAGTGGGGCTGGGTAATTCACCCCTCCACTTT,CASSQVGLGNSPLHF
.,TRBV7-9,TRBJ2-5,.,TGTGCCAGCAGCTTCGAAGGCGCACAAGAGACCCAGTACTTC,CASSFEGAQETQYF
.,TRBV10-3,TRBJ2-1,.,TGTGCCATCAGTGTGGGGGATAATGAGCAGTTCTTC,CAISVGDNEQFF
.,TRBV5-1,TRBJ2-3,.,TGCGCCAGCTCCTGGCAGGAAAGGGCAGATACGCAGTATTTT,CASSWQERADTQYF
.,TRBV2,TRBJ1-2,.,TGTGCCAGCAGTGTGACAGACTATGGCTACACCTTC,CASSVTDYGYTF
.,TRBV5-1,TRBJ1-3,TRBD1,TGCGCCAGCAGCGAGGGACAGGGTCGCACTGGAAACACCATATATTTT,CASSEGQGRTGNTIYF